The rows below give T cell receptor beta chains drawn from one sample of a study of blood T cell repertoires in COVID-19. Here immunoSEQ multiplex PCR was the method, and the copy in TCRdb shows in-frame clones only, minus some. Of 15,000 to 20,000 clones in the sample, 77% were seen once. The sample taken for sequencing was peripheral blood. All receptors derive from a man between 65 and 85 years old with COVID-19, enrolled during active disease. Both conserved end residues are part of each CDR3. A D gene is named only where the DNA matches it firmly.

D gene: -
V gene: TRBV19
J gene: TRBJ1-2
CDR3 protein: CASSLRREGYTF

D gene: -
V gene: TRBV28
J gene: TRBJ2-1
CDR3 protein: CASRRGGEQFF

D gene: -
V gene: TRBV7-2
J gene: TRBJ2-5
CDR3 protein: CASSLVARDNQYF

D gene: -
V gene: TRBV10-3
J gene: TRBJ1-5
CDR3 protein: CAISGDINQPQHF

D gene: TRBD1
V gene: TRBV7-2
J gene: TRBJ1-6
CDR3 protein: CASSPDRASPLHF

D gene: TRBD1
V gene: TRBV18
J gene: TRBJ1-6
CDR3 protein: CASSPGTGSSPLHF

D gene: -
V gene: TRBV4-2
J gene: TRBJ2-1
CDR3 protein: CASSQVRTSAGEQFF

D gene: TRBD1
V gene: TRBV6-4
J gene: TRBJ2-2
CDR3 protein: CASSPNPGQGGLFF

D gene: -
V gene: TRBV11-2
J gene: TRBJ1-1
CDR3 protein: CASSLDLGVTEAFF

D gene: TRBD2
V gene: TRBV11-1
J gene: TRBJ2-3
CDR3 protein: CASSLVAGVGTDTQYF

D gene: TRBD1
V gene: TRBV27
J gene: TRBJ1-2
CDR3 protein: CASSLRTGLNANYGYTF

D gene: TRBD1
V gene: TRBV3-1/TRBV3-2
J gene: TRBJ1-5
CDR3 protein: CASSPDFRQGEGNQPQHF

D gene: -
V gene: TRBV5-1
J gene: TRBJ1-1
CDR3 protein: CASSLGGNMNTEAFF

D gene: TRBD2
V gene: TRBV3-1/TRBV3-2
J gene: TRBJ2-7
CDR3 protein: CASSPSGRNEQYF

D gene: TRBD1
V gene: TRBV4-1
J gene: TRBJ1-1
CDR3 protein: CASSQPLDRVQNTEAFF

D gene: TRBD1
V gene: TRBV4-1
J gene: TRBJ2-7
CDR3 protein: CASSQGGQAPYEQYF

D gene: TRBD2
V gene: TRBV29-1
J gene: TRBJ2-2
CDR3 protein: CSAGGTSGGLTGELFF

D gene: TRBD2
V gene: TRBV18
J gene: TRBJ2-7
CDR3 protein: CASSPSPGLAGRGGQYF

D gene: TRBD1
V gene: TRBV5-1
J gene: TRBJ1-1
CDR3 protein: CASHGDAGGRLGTEAFF

D gene: TRBD1
V gene: TRBV2
J gene: TRBJ1-4
CDR3 protein: CASSEAGQGREKLFF

D gene: -
V gene: TRBV24-1
J gene: TRBJ2-2
CDR3 protein: CATRGQTNTGELFF

D gene: -
V gene: TRBV7-3
J gene: TRBJ2-3
CDR3 protein: CASSLNPPGTQYF

D gene: TRBD1
V gene: TRBV27
J gene: TRBJ2-4
CDR3 protein: CASSKGTGENIQYF

D gene: -
V gene: TRBV27
J gene: TRBJ2-7
CDR3 protein: CASSSSGAGLNEQYF

D gene: TRBD1
V gene: TRBV19
J gene: TRBJ2-7
CDR3 protein: CASRDEGQGNYEQYF

D gene: -
V gene: TRBV25-1
J gene: TRBJ1-3
CDR3 protein: CASSGVHSYSGNTIYF

D gene: TRBD1
V gene: TRBV10-1
J gene: TRBJ1-5
CDR3 protein: CASSESRVRQGAGQPQHF

D gene: TRBD1
V gene: TRBV5-5
J gene: TRBJ2-7
CDR3 protein: CASSLLRDRSYEQYF

D gene: TRBD2
V gene: TRBV11-2
J gene: TRBJ2-1
CDR3 protein: CASSRSGSSYNEQFF

D gene: -
V gene: TRBV11-2
J gene: TRBJ1-1
CDR3 protein: CASSEWSREAFF

D gene: TRBD2
V gene: TRBV5-4
J gene: TRBJ2-5
CDR3 protein: CASSLLGLGEETQYF

D gene: -
V gene: TRBV6-4
J gene: TRBJ2-7
CDR3 protein: CASSPGLDSYEQYF

D gene: TRBD1
V gene: TRBV3-1/TRBV3-2
J gene: TRBJ2-7
CDR3 protein: CASSQSTGGEQYF

D gene: -
V gene: TRBV4-2
J gene: TRBJ1-3
CDR3 protein: CASSQGAGSAPGNTIYF

D gene: TRBD1
V gene: TRBV5-1
J gene: TRBJ2-6
CDR3 protein: CASSSWTGTGANVLTF

D gene: TRBD1
V gene: TRBV4-1
J gene: TRBJ1-5
CDR3 protein: CASSPQQGYSNQPQHF

D gene: -
V gene: TRBV5-1
J gene: TRBJ1-4
CDR3 protein: CASSPTAGLTNEKLFF

D gene: TRBD1
V gene: TRBV11-2
J gene: TRBJ1-2
CDR3 protein: CASSQRQGGLHGYTF

D gene: TRBD1
V gene: TRBV11-2
J gene: TRBJ2-7
CDR3 protein: CASSQTGNRRSSYEQYF